The present T cell receptor beta chain was sequenced within a study of long-term antiretroviral therapy in people with HIV. Regarding the study as a whole: Post-treatment diversity went higher with ART but stayed below transplant donor controls.

V lost 0 bases and J lost 4, with 16 bases in between. This CDR3 has 17 residues. The germline CDR1 and CDR2 sequences are LGHNA and YNFKEQ. Details on this clone: Its antigen is currently unknown.

Sequencing relied on immunoSEQ assay v3.0, run at survey level. Using immunoSEQ multiplex PCR, the repertoire was profiled, and TCRdb retains in-frame clones only, with some absent. This sample has about 28,000 clones, with roughly 78% found just once. This chain links TRBV4-2 with TRBJ1-3; weak D call: TRBD1 (5 bases). The TCR was taken from a man aged 18 to 30 with HIV. Specimen: unsorted PBMCs, collected 1.5 years before starting antiretroviral therapy. The CDR3 sequence is CASSQDPPGRGGNTIYF. As DNA, the CDR3 is TGTGCCAGCAGCCAAGATCCCCCGGGGCGCGGGGGAAACACCATATATTTT.